The clone carrying this TCR beta chain has a count of ten or more. Antigen specificity is unknown. Template material for TCR beta VDJ and CDR3 profiling consisted of genomic DNA. MiXCR was run by TCRdb on the reads, yielding one entry per CDR3 protein. The sample consists of more than 150,000 distinct CDR3 sequences, less than 60% of them appearing once. The record originates from a study of CD8+CD57+ T cells in acquired aplastic anemia. Whole-study context: An average of 3.2 ug of DNA was obtained from sorted CD4+ and CD8+ cells.

An expansion of CD8+CD57+ cells by flow cytometry had been shown in patients chosen for sequencing. No therapy was given to patients before blood sampling. General study results and limits: Patients and controls shared some 30 CD8+ CDR3 sequences, highly expressed in patients.

Trimming removed 0 bases from V and 4 bases from J; junction bases left unmatched: 5. CDR3 length equals 16 residues. Germline lookup yields CDR1 SGHTA and CDR2 FQGNSA. The V call is TRBV7-2, the J call TRBJ2-1, with 8 bases fitting TRBD2. The sample comprised sorted CD4+, CD8+, or CD8+CD57+ T cells (not recorded which) from PBMCs. This TCR was recovered from a human donor with aplastic anemia. The CDR3: CASSLAAAGGYNEQFF. The CDR3 DNA reads as TGTGCCAGCAGCTTAGCTGCGGCGGGAGGATACAATGAGCAGTTCTTC.